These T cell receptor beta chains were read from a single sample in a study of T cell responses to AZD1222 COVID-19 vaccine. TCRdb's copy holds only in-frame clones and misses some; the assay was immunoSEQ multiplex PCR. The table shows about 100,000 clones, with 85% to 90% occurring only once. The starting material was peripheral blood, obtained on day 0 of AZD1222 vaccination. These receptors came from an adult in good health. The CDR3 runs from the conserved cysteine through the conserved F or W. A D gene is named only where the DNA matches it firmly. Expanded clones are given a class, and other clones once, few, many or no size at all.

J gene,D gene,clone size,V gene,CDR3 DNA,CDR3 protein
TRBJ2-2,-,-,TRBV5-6,TGTGCCAGCAGCTTGTTCAGGGTAGAGAACACCGGGGAGCTGTTTTTT,CASSLFRVENTGELFF
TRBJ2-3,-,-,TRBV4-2,TGTGCCAGCAGCCAGACAACAGCAGATACGCAGTATTTT,CASSQTTADTQYF
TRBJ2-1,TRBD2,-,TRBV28,TGTGCCAGCAGTTTGTTTTATGTAAGCCCACTAGCGGGAGGTAGGGGCTCCTACAATGAGCAGTTCTTC,CASSLFYVSPLAGGRGSYNEQFF
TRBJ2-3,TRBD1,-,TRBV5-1,TGCGCCAGCAGGACAGGGGGCCACACAGATACGCAGTATTTT,CASRTGGHTDTQYF
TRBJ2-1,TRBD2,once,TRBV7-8,TGTGCCAGCAGCTTCGGACTAGCGGGGTACAATGAGCAGTTCTTC,CASSFGLAGYNEQFF
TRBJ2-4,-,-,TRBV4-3,TGCGCCAGCAGCCAAGATCTAACTTTAGCCAAAAACATTCAGTACTTC,CASSQDLTLAKNIQYF
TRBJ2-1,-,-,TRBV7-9,TGTGCCAGCAGCTCGGGATTTAGGGTCAATGAGCAGTTCTTC,CASSSGFRVNEQFF
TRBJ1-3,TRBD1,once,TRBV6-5,TGTGCCAGCAGTTACTCCGGGACAGACCCTGGAAACACCATATATTTT,CASSYSGTDPGNTIYF
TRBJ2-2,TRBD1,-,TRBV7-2,TGTGCCAGCAGACTAGACAGGGGGGGTACCGGGGAGCTGTTTTTT,CASRLDRGGTGELFF
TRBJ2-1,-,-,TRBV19,TGTGCCAGTGGACCTTTTTACAATGAGCAGTTCTTC,CASGPFYNEQFF
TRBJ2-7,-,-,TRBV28,TGTGCCAGCAGTTTCGACAAAATCTACGAGCAGTACTTC,CASSFDKIYEQYF
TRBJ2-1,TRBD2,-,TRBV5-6,TGTGCCAGCAGCCCGGTGCTGGGGGGGACCTACAATGAGCAGTTCTTC,CASSPVLGGTYNEQFF
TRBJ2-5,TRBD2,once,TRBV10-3,TGTGCCATCATGAGTAGCGGGGGTACGACCCAGTACTTC,CAIMSSGGTTQYF
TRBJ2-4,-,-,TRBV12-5,TGTGCTAGTGCCGAAAACATTCAGTACTTC,CASAENIQYF
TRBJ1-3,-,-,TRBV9,TGTGCCAGCAGCGTAGAAGGAAACACCATATATTTT,CASSVEGNTIYF
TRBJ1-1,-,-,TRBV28,TGTGCCAGCAGTCGAGTGACTGAAGCTTTCTTT,CASSRVTEAFF
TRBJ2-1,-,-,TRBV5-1,TGCGCCAGCAGCTTCGAGAGGGGGGAGTACAATGAGCAGTTCTTC,CASSFERGEYNEQFF
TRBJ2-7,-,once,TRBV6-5,TGTGCCAGCACCGGACGGTCCTACGAGCAGTACTTC,CASTGRSYEQYF
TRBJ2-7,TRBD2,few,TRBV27,TGTGCCAGCAGGCGGGAGGCCGGCTCCTACGAGCAGTACTTC,CASRREAGSYEQYF
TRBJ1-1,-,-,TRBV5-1,TGCGCCAGCAGCTTTGGCGAAGGCACTGAAGCTTTCTTT,CASSFGEGTEAFF
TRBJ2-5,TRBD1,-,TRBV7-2,TGTGCCAGCAGCAAGAGAAGGGGGCCAGGGGAGACCCAGTACTTC,CASSKRRGPGETQYF